This entry features one T cell receptor beta chain sequence. Antigen unknown. Compared with germline, one end of the junction differs, possibly owing to a read error. The data are from a study of blood T cells in healthy people across ages. Study-wide results and limits: Unknown CMV status may confound age-related changes in expanded clones.

Germline V gene sequence: CDR1 SQVTM, CDR2 ANQGSEA. The CDR3 contains 13 residues. Sample-barcoded 5' priming and a J-beta primer mix drove a second PCR of roughly 6 to 12 cycles. TCRdb fed the 5' RACE reads into MiXCR, producing one record per CDR3 protein. The sample shows approximately 730,000 distinct CDR3 sequences, less than 70% of them seen only once. The gene calls are TRBV29-1 and TRBJ2-3; possibly TRBD2 for D (6 bases). The sequence was obtained from an older man in good health. Specimen: blood. The CDR3 here is CSVAGSLTGTQYF. For the CDR3, the DNA is TGCAGCGTTGCCGGGAGCCTCACAGGTACGCAGTATTTT.